This T cell receptor (beta chain) was profiled in a study of T cells after posttransplantation cyclophosphamide. Methotrexate plus calcineurin inhibitor accompanied controls' myeloablative marrow transplants; sampling was 1 year later. Germline CDR1 reads MNHNS; CDR2 reads SASEGT. The CDR3 totals 13 residues. Trimming shortened V by 6 bases and J by 0 bases, and 9 bases separated the two germline ends. In regard to this clone: Its cognate antigen is unknown.

Measured with immunoSEQ multiplex PCR; TCRdb has only the in-frame clones, and not every one. The sample includes about 20,000 clones, 80% to 90% of them seen just once. Study results and caveats: Tissue-infiltrating T cells from skin or gut overlapped little with blood T cells.

The sequence derives from a female patient younger than 45 who received an allogeneic stem cell transplant from an unrelated donor, was CMV-positive, and had acute and chronic GVHD. Part of the T cell pool may stem from the graft donor. This material consisted of PBMCs, taken approximately twelve months after allogeneic stem cell transplant with calcineurin inhibitor and methotrexate. The chain carries TRBV6-1 and TRBJ2-7; D possibly corresponds to TRBD1 (5 bases). CDR3 nucleotides: TGTGCCAGCAGCCAGACAGTCTCCTACGAGCAGTACTTC. Amino acids: CASSQTVSYEQYF.